This TCR beta chain was sequenced during a study of blood T cells in healthy people across ages. The CDR3 runs to 20 residues. Germline V gene lookup returns CDR1 MNHEY and CDR2 SMNVEV (reference sequence). V shed 4 bases and J shed 3 bases, with 29 bases lying between them. A sample-barcoded 5' primer and a J-beta primer mix were used in a second PCR of about 7 to 11 cycles. A tag from a template-switch adaptor with 12 random nucleotides marked each cDNA molecule. At least 3 million CDR3-containing paired-end reads were obtained per sample. Via MiXCR, TCRdb re-called the 5' RACE reads, giving one row per CDR3 protein. Here the sample spans roughly 1,300,000 distinct CDR3 sequences, around 59% being singletons. The study's findings and limits: The donors' CMV status was not determined, possibly confounding changes in expanded clonotypes.

Turning to this clonotype: The antigen is undetermined.

Each donor had approximately 10 milliliters of peripheral blood drawn. The rearrangement uses TRBV27 and TRBJ2-3; a possible D gene is TRBD2 (5 bases). Material for sequencing was blood. The TCR was taken from a man aged 18 to 30 in good health. The CDR3 loop reads CASSSVIARTREIPTDTQYF. DNA for the CDR3: TGTGCCAGCAGTTCCGTGATAGCGCGGACCCGCGAGATTCCTACAGATACGCAGTATTTT.